These 23 T cell receptor beta chains originate from one sample sequenced in a study of cytomegalovirus exposure and HLA in healthy donors. PCR amplification relied on 60 Vbeta primers (plus 13 Jbeta primers). The table came from immunoSEQ multiplex PCR; TCRdb's copy has only in-frame clones and leaves some out. Here the sample spans under 200,000 clones, roughly 90% being singletons. Sequenced input: PBMCs. The receptors here all came from a woman aged 25 to 39 in good health and CMV-seronegative.

The chain is built from TRBV6-1 and TRBJ2-5; TRBD1 aligns across 9 bases. The trim removed 6 bases at V and 11 bases at J, leaving 10 bases unmatched. CDR1 and CDR2 from the germline V gene are MNHNS and SASEGT. The CDR3 sequence is 13 residues long. The CDR3 here is CASRITGGEEQYF. CDR3 coding DNA: TGTGCCAGCAGAATAACAGGGGGCGAAGAGCAGTACTTC.

This chain links TRBV5-1 with TRBJ2-2; D gene unclear. The CDR3 covers 16 residues. The germline V and J ends were trimmed by 6 bases and 5 bases, with 20 bases remaining between them. CDR1 is SGHRS, CDR2 YFSETQ, per germline. The CDR3: CASTPSPEPFTGELFF. The CDR3 region has the DNA TGCGCCAGCACCCCGAGCCCGGAGCCCTTTACCGGGGAGCTGTTTTTT.

The chain is built from TRBV7-9 and TRBJ1-4; possibly TRBD1 for D (6 bases). CDR1 and CDR2 (germline): SEHNR, FQNEAQ (reference sequence). The CDR3 runs to 15 residues. V was clipped by 0 bases and J by 5 bases, with 10 bases between them. CDR3 amino acids: CASSLASGQNEKLFF. As DNA, the CDR3 is TGTGCCAGCAGCTTAGCTTCGGGACAAAATGAAAAACTGTTTTTT.

This chain joins TRBV29-1 and TRBJ2-1, with 10 positions matching TRBD2. This CDR3 spans 15 amino acids. The germline CDR1 and CDR2 sequences are SQVTM and ANQGSEA. With V trimmed by 6 bases and J by 8 bases, 13 bases remained unmatched. The CDR3 is CSVKRAQRGGHEQFF. CDR3 coding DNA: TGCAGCGTAAAACGTGCCCAGCGGGGGGGACATGAGCAGTTCTTC.

The rearrangement joins TRBV7-9 to TRBJ2-3; D perhaps matches TRBD2 (6 bases). Trimming pared 5 bases from V and 3 bases from J, leaving 18 bases between. The germline V gene has CDR1 SEHNR and CDR2 FQNEAQ (reference sequence). The CDR3 consists of 16 residues. The CDR3 loop is CASSLKAGRRTDTQYF. DNA for the CDR3: TGTGCCAGCAGCCTAAAGGCAGGGAGGAGGACAGATACGCAGTATTTT.

This chain uses TRBV2 with TRBJ2-2; D might be TRBD2 (5 bases). The CDR3 extends over 15 amino acids. Germline V CDR1 and CDR2: SNHLY, FYNNEI. V was cut by 6 bases and J by 3 bases, with 14 bases left in between. This CDR3 reads CASSEGRDYTGELFF. The CDR3, as DNA: TGTGCCAGCAGCGAGGGCAGAGATTACACCGGGGAGCTGTTTTTT. Together with reference TRBV2 and TRBJ2-2, the CDR3 gives the full variable domain: EPEVTQTPSHQVTQMGQEVILRCVPISNHLYFYWYRQILGQKVEFLVSFYNNEISEKSEIFDDQFSVERPDGSNFTLKIRSTKLEDSAMYFCASSEGRDYTGELFFGEGSRLTVL.

The sample holds one count of this clone. V gene TRBV5-8 combines with J gene TRBJ1-1; weak D call: TRBD1 (5 bases). Germline lookup yields CDR1 SGHTS and CDR2 YDEGEE. The ends were cut back, 3 bases at V and 1 base at J, with 10 bases in the middle. This CDR3 region has 14 residues. Written as DNA, the CDR3 is TGTGCCAGCAGCTCGACGACAGAGAACACTGAAGCTTTCTTT. Protein: CASSSTTENTEAFF.

The chain combines TRBV27 with TRBJ1-3; 7 nucleotides agree with TRBD1. Trimming took 5 bases from V and 4 from J; bases not matched to a gene: 8. Germline values: CDR1 MNHEY, CDR2 SMNVEV (reference sequence). There are 15 residues in the CDR3. The CDR3 region has the DNA TGTGCCAGCAGTCGAACCGGGACAGCCGGAAACACCATATATTTT. This codes for CASSRTGTAGNTIYF.

V gene TRBV20-1 combines with J gene TRBJ1-1; tentatively, D is TRBD1 (5 bases). Per the germline V gene, CDR1 is DFQATT and CDR2 is SNEGSKA (reference sequence). CDR3 size: 11 residues. The CDR3 loop is CRPPGETEAFF. The CDR3 DNA follows: TGCAGGCCGCCGGGGGAGACTGAAGCTTTCTTT.

The chain joins TRBV5-1 to TRBJ1-2; possible D gene TRBD1, 5 bases. Trimming shortened V by 3 bases and J by 1 base, and 10 bases separated the two germline ends. The CDR3 has 14 residues. Germline CDR1 reads SGHRS; CDR2 reads YFSETQ. The DNA for the CDR3 is TGCGCCAGCAGCTCGGGGGGGGGTAACTATGGCTACACCTTC. Protein sequence: CASSSGGGNYGYTF.

V gene TRBV5-1 combines with J gene TRBJ2-5, with TRBD2 matching 10 bases. The V and J ends lost 4 bases and 4 bases, in that order; junction bases with no gene match: 4. CDR3 size: 14 residues. Germline-derived CDR1 and CDR2 are SGHRS and YFSETQ. CDR3: CASSTGLARETQYF. The CDR3 DNA follows: TGCGCCAGCAGCACGGGACTAGCGAGAGAGACCCAGTACTTC.

The V and J genes are TRBV4-1 and TRBJ2-5, with D possibly being TRBD2 (6 bases). V lost 0 bases and J 2 bases, leaving 13 bases between the germline ends. CDR3 size: 16 residues. Germline assignment: CDR1 MGHRA and CDR2 YSYEKL. The CDR3 nucleotides are TGCGCCAGCAGCCAAGATCGGTGGGCGGGGCAAGAGACCCAGTACTTC. Protein: CASSQDRWAGQETQYF.

This clone is a singleton in its sample. This rearrangement joins TRBV30 to TRBJ2-5, with D unclear. The CDR3 is made up of 13 amino acids. Germline loops: CDR1 GTSNPN, CDR2 SVGIG (reference sequence). Trimming shortened V by 4 bases and J by 2 bases, and 11 bases separated the two germline ends. CDR3 region: CAWNGQAQETQYF. CDR3 nucleotides: TGTGCCTGGAATGGGCAGGCTCAAGAGACCCAGTACTTC.

The chain uses TRBV5-1 and TRBJ2-2; no clear D gene. This CDR3 has 12 amino acids. Germline V lookup: CDR1 SGHRS, CDR2 YFSETQ. With 1 base removed from V and 7 bases from J, the gap between germline ends came to 5 bases. CDR3 sequence: CASSLNFGELFF. As DNA, the CDR3 is TGCGCCAGCAGCTTGAACTTCGGGGAGCTGTTTTTT.

The rearrangement links TRBV2 to TRBJ1-4, with TRBD1 matching 7 bases. V dropped 6 bases and J dropped 1; count of bases not matched to a gene: 11. The CDR3 has 17 amino acids. In germline, CDR1 is SNHLY, CDR2 FYNNEI. The CDR3 DNA reads as TGTGCCAGCAGCTCTCGCGGACAGGTTAAAACTAATGAAAAACTGTTTTTT. Translating gives CASSSRGQVKTNEKLFF.

V and J are TRBV27 and TRBJ2-1; 7 bases agree with TRBD2. CDR1 and CDR2 (germline): MNHEY, SMNVEV (reference sequence). Trimming took 5 bases from V and 0 from J; bases not matched to a gene: 4. The CDR3 has 15 amino acids. CDR3 coding DNA: TGTGCCAGCAGTACGCGGACTAGCTCCTACAATGAGCAGTTCTTC. Amino acid sequence: CASSTRTSSYNEQFF.

This clone was found once. The V and J genes are TRBV2 and TRBJ2-5, with TRBD2 matching over 9 bases. Germline CDR1 is SNHLY and CDR2 is FYNNEI. This CDR3 has 12 amino acids. J lost 5 bases, V lost 7 bases, and 2 bases had no gene match. The CDR3 region is CASTGLAETQYF. The CDR3 bases are TGTGCCAGCACCGGACTAGCGGAGACCCAGTACTTC.

The chain carries TRBV19 and TRBJ2-7, with TRBD1 matching 9 bases. Germline loops: CDR1 LNHDA, CDR2 SQIVND (reference sequence). This CDR3 is 15 amino acids long. Unmatched junction bases numbered 10, after V lost 7 bases and J lost 3 bases. CDR3 region: CASTKRGTGNYEQYF. The CDR3 bases are TGTGCCAGTACCAAAAGGGGGACAGGGAACTACGAGCAGTACTTC.

V usage is TRBV7-3 and J usage is TRBJ2-5, with D possibly TRBD2 on 6 matching bases. This CDR3 comprises 14 residues. Germline values: CDR1 SGHTA, CDR2 FQGTGA. V was cut by 1 base and J by 3 bases, with 9 bases left in between. The CDR3 coding sequence is TGTGCCAGCAGCTTAAATGGAGGGAAAGAGACCCAGTACTTC. This sequence encodes CASSLNGGKETQYF.

The chain couples TRBV5-1 to TRBJ1-2; D is possibly TRBD1 (6 bases). CDR3 length: 14 residues. The germline CDR1 and CDR2 sequences are SGHRS and YFSETQ. Trimming removed 2 bases at V and 14 bases at J, with 22 bases between. The CDR3: CASSFSGTRFGSTF. In nucleotides, the CDR3 is TGCGCCAGCAGCTTTTCCGGGACAAGGTTTGGGAGTACCTTC.

The sample holds one count of this clone. This sequence joins TRBV10-3 and TRBJ2-5, with 8 bases lining up with TRBD1. V was pared by 2 bases and J by 5 bases, with 13 bases of the junction left unmatched. The germline V gene encodes CDR1 ENHRY and CDR2 SYGVKD. The CDR3 loop spans 17 amino acids. CDR3 DNA sequence: TGTGCCATCAGTGAGACCCCCGACAGGGGCCTGGGGGAGACCCAGTACTTC. Protein: CAISETPDRGLGETQYF.

The chain has TRBV6-6 and TRBJ2-5; the D is unclear. The V end lost 2 bases, the J end lost 7 bases, and 5 bases lay between the germline ends. This CDR3 is 11 amino acids long. Germline loops: CDR1 MNHNY, CDR2 SVGAGI (reference sequence). The CDR3 protein is CASSYEVTQYF. The CDR3 nucleotides read TGTGCCAGCAGTTACGAGGTGACCCAGTACTTC.

The chain carries TRBV2 and TRBJ2-5; 8 bases agree with TRBD2. V lost 0 bases and J lost 1; bases outside the gene matches: 4. CDR3 length: 16 amino acids. CDR1 and CDR2 (germline): SNHLY, FYNNEI. CDR3 region: CASSEALAGGQETQYF. CDR3 in DNA: TGTGCCAGCAGTGAAGCCTTGGCGGGGGGCCAAGAGACCCAGTACTTC.